The clone carrying this T cell receptor beta chain was counted only a few times. Its target is not known. Sequencing was performed on unsorted PBMC DNA using ten immunoSEQ deep assay plates. This table comes from immunoSEQ multiplex PCR, and its TCRdb copy is limited to in-frame clones, with some not included. The table lists about 450,000 clones, 79% of them singletons. Trimming left V 0 bases short and J 1 base short, with 4 bases between. This CDR3 is built from 13 residues. Germline V gene lookup returns CDR1 SGHDT and CDR2 YYEEEE. The entry originates in a study of shared clonotypes between healthy human individuals. Study background: Those who served as donors were a couple of women and a few men between the ages of 18 and 49.

General study findings and limits: The sampled material consisted only of blood, and tissue repertoires are likely to differ.

Sequencing used PBMCs. This receptor was taken from a woman aged 40 to 49 in good health. Some clones in this sample may be carry-over from other donors' samples. V gene TRBV5-6 combines with J gene TRBJ2-5, with D uncertain. The CDR3 bases are TGTGCCAGCAGCTTGGTGGGCCAAGAGACCCAGTACTTC. The encoded protein is CASSLVGQETQYF.